These 28 T cell receptor beta chains were sequenced from one sample in a study of identical twins (dated by TCRdb to the mid-2010s). Receptor amplification or capture employed 5' RACE. Sequenced using an Illumina HiSeq 2000. TCRdb applied fastp at Q25 and MiXCR to the public reads, then kept only in-frame beta chains. Each entry merges the rows of one CDR3 protein and shows their most common DNA and genes. For this sample there are approximately 590,000 distinct CDR3 sequences; around 9.6% appear just once. The top ten constitute 2.5% to 3.5% of the sample. This sample was also put to use in a study of yellow fever vaccine responses in identical twins.

What was sequenced was PBMCs. These receptors all stem from a woman aged 18-29 years in good health.

This clonotype was seen a few times. The chain links TRBV12-3 or TRBV12-4 to TRBJ1-2; no definite D call. Trimming took off 3 bases at V and 4 bases at J, with 12 bases between the two ends. The CDR3 is 14 residues long. DNA for the CDR3: TGTGCCAGCAGTTTGGGCCCGACGAGCTATGGCTACACCTTC. This translates into CASSLGPTSYGYTF.

The V call is TRBV29-1, the J call TRBJ2-7, with TRBD2 identical over 10 bases. The CDR3 loop spans 15 amino acids. CDR1 and CDR2 (germline): SQVTM, ANQGSEA. Trimming removed 4 bases from V and 0 bases from J; junction bases left unmatched: 6. The CDR3 DNA reads TGCAGCGTTGTTGTAGCGGGGGGCCCCTCCTACGAGCAGTACTTC. Its protein is CSVVVAGGPSYEQYF.

This clonotype has ten or more counts. The rearrangement uses TRBV7-9 and TRBJ2-2; D unresolved. The V end lost 4 bases, the J end lost 0 bases, and 12 bases lay between the germline ends. CDR3 length equals 16 residues. The V gene's germline CDR1 is SEHNR and CDR2 FQNEAQ (reference sequence). The CDR3 nucleotides are TGTGCCAGCAGCTCGACCGAGGCAGCGAACACCGGGGAGCTGTTTTTT. This translates into CASSSTEAANTGELFF.

There are a few counts of this clonotype. The chain employs TRBV4-3 and TRBJ2-1; 11 bases map to TRBD2. Unmatched junction bases numbered 8, after V lost 2 bases and J lost 8 bases. The CDR3 totals 16 residues. CDR1 and CDR2 from the germline V gene are LGHNA and YSLEER. The CDR3 sequence: CASSQLSGRAPDEQFF. CDR3 bases: TGCGCCAGCAGCCAACTTAGCGGGAGGGCACCCGATGAGCAGTTCTTC.

The table lists this clonotype with many counts. The chain combines TRBV18 with TRBJ2-3; 7 bases line up with TRBD1. The CDR3 is made up of 13 amino acids. Germline CDR1 is KGHSH and CDR2 is LQKENI. The J segment lost 6 bases and the V segment lost 3 bases, leaving 3 bases of the junction unmatched. In DNA, the CDR3 is TGTGCCAGCTCACCGGACAGGTTCGATACGCAGTATTTT. Translation gives CASSPDRFDTQYF. Combining the CDR3 with reference TRBV18 and TRBJ2-3 gives the whole variable domain NAGVMQNPRHLVRRRGQEARLRCSPMKGHSHVYWYRQLPEEGLKFMVYLQKENIIDESGMPKERFSAEFPKEGPSILRIQQVVRGDSAAYFCASSPDRFDTQYFGPGTRLTVL.

This clonotype has only a few counts. The V and J genes are TRBV4-3 and TRBJ2-7; 14 bases match TRBD2. The germline V gene has CDR1 LGHNA and CDR2 YSLEER. Trimming cost V 1 base and J 6 bases; bases outside gene matches: 17. The CDR3 is 20 residues long. CDR3 sequence reads: CASSQAKGGLAGEWCGEQYF. The CDR3 DNA reads TGCGCCAGCAGCCAAGCTAAGGGGGGACTAGCGGGAGAGTGGTGCGGCGAGCAGTACTTC.

A few counts support this clonotype. This rearrangement joins TRBV5-1 to TRBJ2-1; 8 bases fit TRBD2. The CDR3 spans 17 residues. Per the germline V gene, CDR1 is SGHRS and CDR2 is YFSETQ. J was trimmed by 0 bases and V by 0 bases; bases with no gene match: 5. The CDR3 protein is CASSLAAGGTSYNEQFF. In nucleotides, the CDR3 is TGCGCCAGCAGCTTGGCCGCGGGAGGCACCTCCTACAATGAGCAGTTCTTC.

This clonotype was counted ten times or more. The chain carries TRBV24-1 and TRBJ2-3; tentatively, D is TRBD2 (5 bases). The germline CDR1 and CDR2 sequences are KGHDR and SFDVKD. The CDR3 length is 16 residues. The V gene lost 4 bases and the J gene lost 5 bases, with 18 bases spanning the gap. This CDR3 reads CATSERVDNKGDTQYF. The CDR3 DNA is TGTGCCACCAGTGAGCGGGTTGACAACAAAGGAGATACGCAGTATTTT.

This clonotype was observed many times. The CDR3 here is CASSYRGLPPTDTQYF. The DNA for the CDR3 is TGTGCCAGCAGTTACCGGGGACTACCCCCCACAGATACGCAGTATTTT. J is TRBJ2-3 and V is TRBV11-1, with 7 bases fitting TRBD2. Per germline, CDR1 SGHAT and CDR2 FQDESV (reference sequence). The CDR3 spans 16 residues. V dropped 6 bases and J dropped 2; count of bases not matched to a gene: 11.

Note on this clonotype: A read error may be the cause here, since a much bigger clone is one base away. This chain connects TRBV6-1 to TRBJ2-1; the D gene is possibly TRBD2 (5 bases). The CDR3 sequence is 16 residues long. The germline V gene encodes CDR1 MNHNS and CDR2 SASEGT. The CDR3 sequence: CASSIRVTSPYNERFF. CDR3 nucleotide sequence: TGTGCCAGCAGTATCCGGGTTACTAGTCCATACAATGAGCGGTTCTTC.

The J gene is TRBJ2-1, the V gene TRBV24-1, with 8 bases lining up with TRBD2. Losses at the gene ends were 3 bases for V and 0 bases for J; bases not matched to a gene: 12. From germline, CDR1 is KGHDR and CDR2 SFDVKD. This CDR3 contains 19 residues. The CDR3 DNA is TGTGCCACCAGTGATCCGGCCACGGCGGGGACTAGCTCCTACAATGAGCAGTTCTTC. Residues: CATSDPATAGTSSYNEQFF.

The chain uses TRBV20-1 and TRBJ2-3, with 9 nucleotides matching TRBD1. CDR3 length equals 15 residues. Germline V lookup: CDR1 DFQATT, CDR2 SNEGSKA (reference sequence). Unmatched junction bases numbered 10, after V lost 4 bases and J lost 5 bases. The CDR3 region has the DNA TGCAGTGCTACCCCGGACAGGGGTTTTGGAGATACGCAGTATTTT. The encoded protein is CSATPDRGFGDTQYF.

This clonotype was observed a handful of times. The genes are TRBV6-5 and TRBJ2-7; a possible D gene is TRBD2 (5 bases). The CDR3 runs to 15 residues. CDR1 MNHEY and CDR2 SVGAGI come from the germline V gene. Trimming took off 0 bases at V and 2 bases at J, with 11 bases between the two ends. The CDR3 sequence: CASSYSGDYPYEQYF. DNA for the CDR3: TGTGCCAGCAGTTACTCAGGAGACTATCCCTACGAGCAGTACTTC.

V gene TRBV9 combines with J gene TRBJ2-3, with a possible D match to TRBD2 (5 bases). The CDR3 has 15 residues. Per germline, CDR1 SGDLS and CDR2 YYNGEE. The germline V and J ends were trimmed by 4 bases and 4 bases, with 16 bases remaining between them. CDR3 nucleotides: TGTGCCAGCAGCATGCAAGGGAGACTATCAGATACGCAGTATTTT. It is translated as CASSMQGRLSDTQYF.

The sample holds a few counts of this clonotype. The chain recombines TRBV11-2 with TRBJ2-1; no definite D call. Trimming pared 7 bases from V and 8 bases from J, leaving 9 bases between. The CDR3 extends over 11 amino acids. Germline V gene sequence: CDR1 SGHAT, CDR2 FQNNGV. CDR3 amino acids: CASNQFDEQFF. For the CDR3, the DNA is TGTGCCAGCAACCAGTTCGATGAGCAGTTCTTC.

In its sample, this clonotype was seen many times. The chain recombines TRBV7-2 with TRBJ2-5, with TRBD1 as a possible D gene (5 bases). Trimming took 5 bases from V and 0 from J, leaving 16 bases between them. Germline V gene lookup returns CDR1 SGHTA and CDR2 FQGNSA. The CDR3 has 16 amino acids. The CDR3 is CASSRYGAGNQETQYF. The CDR3 DNA sequence: TGTGCCAGCAGCCGATATGGGGCAGGGAACCAAGAGACCCAGTACTTC.

The table lists this clonotype with a few counts. The rearrangement uses TRBV28 and TRBJ2-7, with TRBD2 matching over 9 bases. Looked up from germline, CDR1 is MDHEN and CDR2 is SYDVKM. This CDR3 contains 15 residues. J was trimmed by 2 bases and V by 3 bases; bases with no gene match: 5. The CDR3 nucleotides read TGTGCCAGCAGTTTGCTTAGGACTAGCGCCTACGAGCAGTACTTC. Amino acid sequence: CASSLLRTSAYEQYF.

This clonotype came up a few times. CDR3 loop: CASSHRPPGTGGDTQYF. Here the CDR3 DNA reads TGCGCCAGCAGCCACAGACCGCCAGGGACAGGGGGAGATACGCAGTATTTT. The V call is TRBV4-3, the J call TRBJ2-3, with TRBD1 identical over 11 bases. The J segment lost 5 bases and the V segment lost 3 bases, leaving 10 bases of the junction unmatched. CDR3 length: 17 residues. Germline V lookup: CDR1 LGHNA, CDR2 YSLEER.

The chain employs TRBV10-3 and TRBJ2-7; possible D gene TRBD2, 6 bases. V was clipped by 6 bases and J by 2 bases, with 11 bases between them. CDR3 length equals 13 residues. Germline lookup yields CDR1 ENHRY and CDR2 SYGVKD. This CDR3 reads CAISGRGTYEQYF. The CDR3 region has the DNA TGTGCCATCAGCGGACGGGGGACCTACGAGCAGTACTTC.

This clonotype was observed a handful of times. The J gene is TRBJ2-7, the V gene TRBV2; perhaps TRBD2 as D (6 bases). In germline, CDR1 is SNHLY, CDR2 FYNNEI. The CDR3 has 13 amino acids. V was trimmed by 6 bases and J by 0 bases, leaving 9 bases between them. As DNA, the CDR3 is TGTGCCAGCAGGGCCGGGAGCTCCTACGAGCAGTACTTC. Translation: CASRAGSSYEQYF.

This clonotype was seen many times. V gene TRBV6-4 combines with J gene TRBJ1-2, with TRBD1 matching 8 bases. Germline V gives CDR1 MRHNA, CDR2 SNTAGT. V gave up 8 bases and J gave up 7 bases; unmatched junction bases: 12. The CDR3 extends over 14 amino acids. CDR3 region: CASYGAGGACGYTF. The CDR3 DNA sequence: TGTGCCAGCTATGGGGCAGGGGGCGCGTGTGGCTACACCTTC.

At least ten counts were recorded for this clonotype. The rearrangement uses TRBV6-2 or TRBV6-3 and TRBJ2-1; D is perhaps TRBD1 (6 bases). The V gene lost 10 bases and the J gene lost 1 base, with 11 bases spanning the gap. CDR1 is MNHEY and CDR2 is SVGEGT in the germline V gene. This CDR3 contains 13 residues. The CDR3 spells CAITDRSYNEQFF. The CDR3 DNA reads as TGTGCCATCACCGACAGGTCCTACAATGAGCAGTTCTTC.

The chain uses TRBV4-1 and TRBJ2-6; D might be TRBD2 (6 bases). From germline, CDR1 is MGHRA and CDR2 YSYEKL. The CDR3 has 17 residues. The V end lost 0 bases, the J end lost 1 base, and 10 bases lay between the germline ends. The CDR3 DNA follows: TGCGCCAGCAGCCAAGAAGGAGGGAGATCTGGGGCCAACGTCCTGACTTTC. Amino acids: CASSQEGGRSGANVLTF.

The rearrangement links TRBV28 to TRBJ2-3, with 7 bases that match TRBD2. The germline gives CDR1 MDHEN, CDR2 SYDVKM. J was trimmed by 1 base and V by 7 bases; bases with no gene match: 5. The length of the CDR3 is 14 residues. CDR3 loop: CASKVRGGTDTQYF. CDR3 DNA: TGTGCCAGCAAGGTTCGGGGGGGCACAGATACGCAGTATTTT.

The rearrangement links TRBV10-3 to TRBJ2-5, with no clear D. The CDR3 consists of 13 residues. Germline loops: CDR1 ENHRY, CDR2 SYGVKD. The ends were cut back, 2 bases at V and 2 bases at J, with 6 bases in the middle. In DNA, the CDR3 is TGTGCCATCAGTGAGGAGCCGCAAGAGACCCAGTACTTC. Encoded protein: CAISEEPQETQYF.

The V gene is TRBV27, the J gene TRBJ1-1, with D possibly matching TRBD1 (6 bases). Deletions cut 5 bases from V and 5 bases from J, with 18 bases between. CDR3 length equals 15 residues. Per the germline V gene, CDR1 is MNHEY and CDR2 is SMNVEV (reference sequence). CDR3 DNA sequence: TGTGCCAGCAGTCCGAAGACAGGTCCTGAAACTGAAGCTTTCTTT. Protein sequence: CASSPKTGPETEAFF.

The V and J genes are TRBV2 and TRBJ1-6; D is undetermined. Germline V gene sequence: CDR1 SNHLY, CDR2 FYNNEI. CDR3 length: 13 residues. The ends were cut back, 7 bases at V and 7 bases at J, with 11 bases in the middle. Here the CDR3 reads CASKLRQNSPLHF. The CDR3 region has the DNA TGTGCCAGCAAGCTCCGACAAAATTCACCCCTCCACTTT.

This clonotype has just a few counts. The chain recombines TRBV12-3 or TRBV12-4 with TRBJ2-5; 10 bases are a match to TRBD2. This CDR3 region has 14 residues. Trimming at V came to 5 bases and at J to 5 bases, leaving 5 bases not matched to a gene. The CDR3 protein is CASSGAGGPETQYF. CDR3 nucleotide sequence: TGTGCCAGCAGTGGAGCGGGGGGGCCGGAGACCCAGTACTTC.